Below are 18 T cell receptor beta chains sequenced from a single sample in a study of neoadjuvant nivolumab and ipilimumab in lung cancer. Generated by immunoSEQ multiplex PCR, the TCRdb table keeps only in-frame clones and is missing some. This table has 9,700 or so clones, roughly four fifths appearing once. Specimen: tumor tissue, collected after neoadjuvant nivolumab, alone or with ipilimumab, at or shortly before surgery. The source is an adult with non-small cell lung cancer. Some clones in this sample may be carry-over from other donors' samples.

This clone showed up just a few times. This chain links TRBV6-1 with TRBJ1-5, with 8 bases lining up with TRBD1. V shed 1 base, J shed 3 bases, and the junction held 8 bases outside the gene matches. This CDR3 spans 17 amino acids. Per germline, CDR1 MNHNS and CDR2 SASEGT. Here the CDR3 DNA reads TGTGCCAGCAGTGAAGTCCGGGGACAGGCTGCCAATCAGCCCCAGCATTTT. Translating gives CASSEVRGQAANQPQHF.

This clone was found once. The chain employs TRBV18 and TRBJ2-7, with 7 positions matching TRBD1. Germline trimming cut 2 bases from V and 6 bases from J; bases unmatched to any gene: 4. The CDR3 totals 13 residues. Germline V gene sequence: CDR1 KGHSH, CDR2 LQKENI. This CDR3 reads CASSPTQGSEQYF. As DNA, the CDR3 is TGTGCCAGCTCACCAACACAGGGGAGCGAGCAGTACTTC.

The chain recombines TRBV5-1 with TRBJ2-3, with D uncertain. Germline CDR1 is SGHRS and CDR2 is YFSETQ. This CDR3 comprises 13 residues. V lost 3 bases to trimming and J lost 0 bases, with 5 bases between them. This CDR3 reads CASSYMSTDTQYF. For the CDR3, the DNA is TGCGCCAGCAGCTACATGAGCACAGATACGCAGTATTTT.

V is TRBV5-3 and J is TRBJ2-2, with D hard to call. TRBV5-3 is annotated as an ORF whose role is uncertain. This CDR3 comprises 13 residues. Trimming pared 4 bases from V and 5 bases from J, leaving 9 bases between. In nucleotides, the CDR3 is TGTGCCAGAAGCCTGACTGAGACCGGGGAGCTGTTTTTT. This codes for CARSLTETGELFF.

The chain uses TRBV11-2 and TRBJ2-1; D is undetermined. Per germline, CDR1 SGHAT and CDR2 FQNNGV. The V end lost 1 base, the J end lost 0 bases, and 7 bases lay between the germline ends. This CDR3 has 15 amino acids. The CDR3 coding sequence is TGTGCCAGCAGCTTAGGGGCTAGCTCCTACAATGAGCAGTTCTTC. This sequence encodes CASSLGASSYNEQFF.

This clone was picked up one time. The genes are TRBV18 and TRBJ2-1; 7 nucleotides agree with TRBD1. Germline V gives CDR1 KGHSH, CDR2 LQKENI. V dropped 2 bases and J dropped 5; count of bases not matched to a gene: 6. The CDR3 runs 15 residues. Here the CDR3 reads CASSPTGVGDNEQFF. The DNA of the CDR3 is TGTGCCAGCTCACCAACAGGGGTCGGGGACAATGAGCAGTTCTTC.

This clone appeared once. The chain combines TRBV7-2 with TRBJ2-7, with D perhaps assigned TRBD1 or TRBD2 (6 bases each). The germline V gene encodes CDR1 SGHTA and CDR2 FQGNSA. Trimming removed 4 bases at V and 3 bases at J, with 16 bases between. CDR3 length: 15 residues. The CDR3 sequence is CASSSAGQTFYEQYF. The CDR3 DNA reads TGTGCCAGCAGCTCCGCGGGACAAACTTTCTACGAGCAGTACTTC.

V usage is TRBV7-2 and J usage is TRBJ2-1; D is unclear. V lost 2 bases and J 5 bases, leaving 13 bases between the germline ends. This CDR3 spans 15 amino acids. Per the germline V gene, CDR1 is SGHTA and CDR2 is FQGNSA. The CDR3: CASSLFTLQDNEQFF. The CDR3 coding sequence is TGTGCCAGCAGCTTATTTACACTTCAGGACAATGAGCAGTTCTTC.

The genes are TRBV9 and TRBJ1-1; weak D call: TRBD1 (5 bases). This CDR3 is 14 amino acids long. The V end lost 4 bases, the J end lost 4 bases, and 14 bases lay between the germline ends. The V gene's germline CDR1 is SGDLS and CDR2 YYNGEE. This CDR3 is CASSTGGGPTEAFF. CDR3 in DNA: TGTGCCAGCAGCACCGGGGGGGGTCCCACTGAAGCTTTCTTT.

The chain couples TRBV10-3 to TRBJ1-2; 10 bases agree with TRBD1. Per the germline V gene, CDR1 is ENHRY and CDR2 is SYGVKD. There are 14 residues in the CDR3. J lost 4 bases, V lost 6 bases, and 5 bases had no gene match. The CDR3 sequence: CAISGQGEPYGYTF. The CDR3 DNA follows: TGTGCCATCAGCGGACAGGGGGAACCCTATGGCTACACCTTC.

The count of this clone is one. This chain uses TRBV29-1 with TRBJ2-7; D possibly corresponds to TRBD1 (5 bases). V lost 6 bases to trimming and J lost 0 bases, with 12 bases between them. CDR1 is SQVTM, CDR2 ANQGSEA, per germline. The CDR3 is 13 amino acids. The CDR3 reads CSVRTTTSYEQYF. Here the CDR3 DNA reads TGCAGCGTACGGACAACTACCTCCTACGAGCAGTACTTC.

V gene TRBV13 combines with J gene TRBJ1-1; the D is unclear. The CDR3 is made up of 16 amino acids. Germline V lookup: CDR1 PRHDT, CDR2 FYEKMQ (reference sequence). The ends were cut back, 2 bases at V and 1 base at J, with 14 bases in the middle. DNA of the CDR3: TGTGCCAGCAGCTTACAAGGCCTAAGACGGAACACTGAAGCTTTCTTT. Translating it yields CASSLQGLRRNTEAFF. The variable domain in full, with the rest retrieved from reference TRBV13 and TRBJ1-1, is AAGVIQSPRHLIKEKRETATLKCYPIPRHDTVYWYQQGPGQDPQFLISFYEKMQSDKGSIPDRFSAQQFSDYHSELNMSSLELGDSALYFCASSLQGLRRNTEAFFGQGTRLTVV.

The chain recombines TRBV19 with TRBJ2-7; 10 nucleotides match TRBD1. CDR1 and CDR2 (germline): LNHDA, SQIVND (reference sequence). CDR3 size: 15 residues. After removal of 8 bases from V and 3 bases from J, the junction contained 10 bases not matched to a gene. CDR3: CASSSGTGAIYEQYF. The CDR3 region has the DNA TGTGCCAGTTCCTCCGGGACAGGGGCCATCTACGAGCAGTACTTC.

This clone was counted a few times. The chain joins TRBV18 to TRBJ1-6, with 8 bases matching TRBD1. The CDR3 covers 15 residues. Germline V CDR1 and CDR2: KGHSH, LQKENI. V lost 5 bases and J lost 7; bases outside the gene matches: 7. The CDR3 region is CASSTDRARNSPLHF. The CDR3 DNA sequence: TGTGCCAGCTCAACGGACAGGGCAAGAAATTCACCCCTCCACTTT.

The J gene is TRBJ1-2, the V gene TRBV5-1; 9 nucleotides align to TRBD1. With V trimmed by 0 bases and J by 2 bases, 5 bases remained unmatched. This CDR3 has 16 residues. Germline V gene sequence: CDR1 SGHRS, CDR2 YFSETQ. The DNA for the CDR3 is TGCGCCAGCAGCTTGGAAATGGGACAGGGAAACTATGGCTACACCTTC. This translates into CASSLEMGQGNYGYTF.

This clone was counted a single time. The V gene is TRBV5-1, the J gene TRBJ2-1; D is unresolved. The CDR3 loop spans 14 amino acids. Trimming pared 4 bases from V and 7 bases from J, leaving 15 bases between. From germline, CDR1 is SGHRS and CDR2 YFSETQ. CDR3 sequence: CASSPTLSGNEQFF. CDR3 DNA sequence: TGCGCCAGCAGCCCGACCCTTTCCGGGAATGAGCAGTTCTTC.

Written as DNA, the CDR3 is TGTGCCAGCAGCTGCGCTTTTGGGACAGACTTCGGGTGCGTTGATGAAAAACTGTTTTTT. It translates to CASSCAFGTDFGCVDEKLFF. The chain uses TRBV11-3 and TRBJ1-4; 7 nucleotides agree with TRBD1. The CDR3 extends over 20 amino acids. V was pared by 4 bases and J by 6 bases, with 23 bases of the junction left unmatched. Germline loops: CDR1 SGHNT, CDR2 YENEEA.

This chain links TRBV5-1 with TRBJ1-1; D not certain. CDR1 and CDR2 (germline): SGHRS, YFSETQ. CDR3 length equals 14 residues. Trimming took 1 base from V and 2 from J, leaving 9 bases between them. CDR3 amino acids: CASSLLSVNTEAFF. In nucleotides, the CDR3 is TGCGCCAGCAGCTTGCTTTCGGTAAACACTGAAGCTTTCTTT.